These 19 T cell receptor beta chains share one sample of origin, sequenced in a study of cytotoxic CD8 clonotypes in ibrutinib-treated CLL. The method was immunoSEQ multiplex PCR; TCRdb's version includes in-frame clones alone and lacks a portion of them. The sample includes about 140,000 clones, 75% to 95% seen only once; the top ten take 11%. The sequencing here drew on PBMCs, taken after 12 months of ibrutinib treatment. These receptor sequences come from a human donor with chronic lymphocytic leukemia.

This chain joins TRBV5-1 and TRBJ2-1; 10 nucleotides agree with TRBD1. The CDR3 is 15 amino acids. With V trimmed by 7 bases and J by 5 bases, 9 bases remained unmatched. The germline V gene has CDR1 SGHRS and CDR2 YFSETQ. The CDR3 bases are TGCGCCAGCGGGATGTCTGGACAGGGGGACAATGAGCAGTTCTTC. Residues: CASGMSGQGDNEQFF.

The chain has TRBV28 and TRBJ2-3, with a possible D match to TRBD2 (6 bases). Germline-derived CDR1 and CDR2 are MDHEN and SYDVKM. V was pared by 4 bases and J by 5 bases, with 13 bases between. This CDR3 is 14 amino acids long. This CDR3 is CASSSALGGDTQYF. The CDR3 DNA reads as TGTGCCAGCAGTTCGGCCCTGGGAGGAGATACGCAGTATTTT.

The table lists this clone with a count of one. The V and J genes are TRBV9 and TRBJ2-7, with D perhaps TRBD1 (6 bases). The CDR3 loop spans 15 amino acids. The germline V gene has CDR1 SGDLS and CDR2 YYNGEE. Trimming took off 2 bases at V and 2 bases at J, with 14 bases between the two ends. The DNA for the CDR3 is TGTGCCAGCAGCGTTGGGACCAGGGGCCCCTACGAGCAGTACTTC. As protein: CASSVGTRGPYEQYF.

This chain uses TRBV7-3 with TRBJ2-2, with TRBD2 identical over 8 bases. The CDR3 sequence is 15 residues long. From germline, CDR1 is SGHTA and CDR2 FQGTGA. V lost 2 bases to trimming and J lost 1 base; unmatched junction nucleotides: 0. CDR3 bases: TGTGCCAGCAGCTTAGCGGGAGGGAACACCGGGGAGCTGTTTTTT. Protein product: CASSLAGGNTGELFF.

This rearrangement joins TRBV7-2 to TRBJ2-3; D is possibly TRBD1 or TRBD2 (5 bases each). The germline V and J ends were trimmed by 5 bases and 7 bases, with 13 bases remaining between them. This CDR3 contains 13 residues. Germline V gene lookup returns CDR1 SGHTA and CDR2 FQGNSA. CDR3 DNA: TGTGCCAGCAGCCCCTTGGGACCGAATACGCAGTATTTT. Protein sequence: CASSPLGPNTQYF.

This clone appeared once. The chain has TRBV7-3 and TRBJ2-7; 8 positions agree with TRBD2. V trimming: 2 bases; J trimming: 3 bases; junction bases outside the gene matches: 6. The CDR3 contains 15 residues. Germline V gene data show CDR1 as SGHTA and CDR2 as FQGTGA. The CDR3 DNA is TGTGCCAGCAGCTTACGAGCGGGAGCAGACTACGAGCAGTACTTC. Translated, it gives CASSLRAGADYEQYF.

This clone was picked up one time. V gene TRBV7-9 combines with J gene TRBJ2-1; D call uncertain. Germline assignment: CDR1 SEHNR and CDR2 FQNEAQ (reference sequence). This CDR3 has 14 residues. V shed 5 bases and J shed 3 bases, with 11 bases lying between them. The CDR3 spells CASSLIQNYNEQFF. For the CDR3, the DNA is TGTGCCAGCAGCCTGATACAGAACTACAATGAGCAGTTCTTC.

CDR3 in amino acids: CASSPMTTPGTQYF. The DNA for the CDR3 is TGTGCCAGCAGCCCTATGACTACCCCAGGGACCCAGTACTTC. The chain is built from TRBV7-9 and TRBJ2-5, with D possibly matching TRBD2 (5 bases). The germline CDR1 and CDR2 sequences are SEHNR and FQNEAQ (reference sequence). The germline V and J ends were trimmed by 5 bases and 7 bases, with 17 bases remaining between them. The length of the CDR3 is 14 residues.

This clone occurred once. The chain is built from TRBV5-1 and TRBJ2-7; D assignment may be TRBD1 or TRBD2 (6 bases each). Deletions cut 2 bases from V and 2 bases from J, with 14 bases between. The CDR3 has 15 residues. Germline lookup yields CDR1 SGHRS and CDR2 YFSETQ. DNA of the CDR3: TGCGCCAGCAGCTTACAACCGGGGGCCGCCTACGAGCAGTACTTC. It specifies CASSLQPGAAYEQYF.

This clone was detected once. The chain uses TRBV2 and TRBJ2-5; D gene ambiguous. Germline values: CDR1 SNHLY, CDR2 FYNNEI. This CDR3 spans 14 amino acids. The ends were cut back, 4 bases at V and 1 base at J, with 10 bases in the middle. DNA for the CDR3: TGTGCCAGCAGTGGGGGAAGTGGCCAAGAGACCCAGTACTTC. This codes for CASSGGSGQETQYF.

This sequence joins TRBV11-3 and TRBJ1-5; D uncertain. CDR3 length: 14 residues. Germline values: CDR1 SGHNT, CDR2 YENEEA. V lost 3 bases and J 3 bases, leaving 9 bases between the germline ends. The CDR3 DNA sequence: TGTGCCAGCAGCTTTCACGGACTCAATCAGCCCCAGCATTTT. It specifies CASSFHGLNQPQHF.

CDR3: CASSLEQGAEPQHF. The CDR3 DNA is TGCGCCAGCAGCTTGGAGCAGGGGGCAGAGCCCCAGCATTTT. This chain uses TRBV5-1 with TRBJ1-5; 8 bases align to TRBD1. Trimming removed 0 bases from V and 8 bases from J; junction bases left unmatched: 4. Germline V gives CDR1 SGHRS, CDR2 YFSETQ. This CDR3 is 14 amino acids long. The variable domain in full, completed from reference TRBV5-1 and TRBJ1-5, reads KAGVTQTPRYLIKTRGQQVTLSCSPISGHRSVSWYQQTPGQGLQFLFEYFSETQRNKGNFPGRFSGRQFSNSRSEMNVSTLELGDSALYLCASSLEQGAEPQHFGDGTRLSIL.

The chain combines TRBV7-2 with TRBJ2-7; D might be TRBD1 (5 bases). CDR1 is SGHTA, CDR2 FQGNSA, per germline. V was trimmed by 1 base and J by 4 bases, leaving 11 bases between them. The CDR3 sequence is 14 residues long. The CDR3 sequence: CASSLVSGSYEQYF. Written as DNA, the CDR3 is TGTGCCAGCAGCTTAGTTTCAGGGTCGTACGAGCAGTACTTC.

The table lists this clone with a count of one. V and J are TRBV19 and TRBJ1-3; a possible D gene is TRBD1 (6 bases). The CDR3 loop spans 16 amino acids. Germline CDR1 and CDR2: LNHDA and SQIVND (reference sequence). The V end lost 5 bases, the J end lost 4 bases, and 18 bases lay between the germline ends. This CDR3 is CASSPWQGSSGNTIYF. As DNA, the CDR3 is TGTGCCAGTAGTCCCTGGCAGGGGTCTTCGGGAAACACCATATATTTT.

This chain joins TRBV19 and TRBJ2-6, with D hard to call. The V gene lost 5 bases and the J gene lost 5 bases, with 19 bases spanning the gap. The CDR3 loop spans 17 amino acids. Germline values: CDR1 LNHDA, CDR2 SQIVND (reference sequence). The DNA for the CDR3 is TGTGCCAGTAGTGAGCCCAAATCACAAAGTCGGGCCAACGTCCTGACTTTC. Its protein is CASSEPKSQSRANVLTF.

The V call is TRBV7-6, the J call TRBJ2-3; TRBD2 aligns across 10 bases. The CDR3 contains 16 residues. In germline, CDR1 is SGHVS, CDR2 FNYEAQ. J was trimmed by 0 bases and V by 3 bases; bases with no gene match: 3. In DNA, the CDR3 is TGTGCCAGCAGCTTTCTACTAGCGGGGAGCACAGATACGCAGTATTTT. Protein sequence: CASSFLLAGSTDTQYF. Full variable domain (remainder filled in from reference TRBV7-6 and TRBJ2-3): GAGVSQSPRYKVTKRGQDVALRCDPISGHVSLYWYRQALGQGPEFLTYFNYEAQQDKSGLPNDRFSAERPEGSISTLTIQRTEQRDSAMYRCASSFLLAGSTDTQYFGPGTRLTVL.

The CDR3 region has the DNA TGTGCCAGCAGTAAAGAGGGCTGGGAGCAGTACTTC. It codes for CASSKEGWEQYF. This chain uses TRBV16 with TRBJ2-7; the D gene is possibly TRBD2 (5 bases). The CDR3 is 12 amino acids. CDR1 KGHSY and CDR2 FQNENV come from the germline V gene. The V end lost 6 bases, the J end lost 7 bases, and 13 bases lay between the germline ends.

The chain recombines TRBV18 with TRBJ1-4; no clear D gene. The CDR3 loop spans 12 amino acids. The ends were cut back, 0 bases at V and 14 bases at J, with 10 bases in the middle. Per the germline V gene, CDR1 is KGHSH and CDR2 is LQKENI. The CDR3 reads CASSPPEGELFF. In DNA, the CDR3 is TGTGCCAGCTCACCACCGGAGGGAGAGCTGTTTTTT.

CDR3 coding DNA: TGTGCCAGCAGCCCGGACAGGTCCGTGGGTACGCAGTATTTT. This sequence encodes CASSPDRSVGTQYF. The genes are TRBV27 and TRBJ2-3; 7 bases are shared with TRBD1. Germline V CDR1 and CDR2: MNHEY, SMNVEV (reference sequence). Trimming at V came to 6 bases and at J to 8 bases, leaving 11 bases not matched to a gene. CDR3 length equals 14 residues.